The 28 T cell receptor beta chains below come from one sample, sequenced in a study of human T cells and chemical hapten exposure (dated by TCRdb to the early 2020s). To prepare the library, RACE was applied. The sample was run on a NextSeq 500. TCRdb reprocessed the public reads (quality trimming at Q25 with fastp, clone calling with MiXCR) and kept in-frame beta chains. Identical CDR3 proteins give one entry, which carries the most common genes and DNA. The sample data list under 200,000 distinct CDR3 sequences, and 25% to 35% of these were observed just once. Clones ranked in the top ten supply under 2.5% of the sample. This specimen's time point label, per the study, means: patch test 3, about 24 weeks after DPC sensitization. The label giving this sample's treatment or condition can be read as: therapeutic diphenylcyclopropenone sensitization with weekly scalp DPC. The specimen was whole blood, collected in connection with sensitization to the hapten diphenylcyclopropenone (DPC). The receptors here all came from a woman aged 18-35 years with alopecia areata. Some clones in this sample may be carry-over from other donors' samples.

This clonotype was seen a handful of times. This chain links TRBV20-1 with TRBJ2-5; TRBD1 or TRBD2 may be the D gene (6 bases each). Per the germline V gene, CDR1 is DFQATT and CDR2 is SNEGSKA (reference sequence). The V and J ends lost 6 bases and 4 bases respectively, with 12 bases between them. The CDR3 spans 12 residues. In nucleotides, the CDR3 is TGCAGTGCAAACAGGGAGGTAGAGACCCAGTACTTC. Amino acid sequence: CSANREVETQYF.

This clonotype has just a few counts. The CDR3 region is CSVAWQSNSPLHF. The CDR3 bases are TGCAGCGTTGCGTGGCAGTCTAATTCACCCCTCCACTTT. The chain is built from TRBV29-1 and TRBJ1-6, with no clear D. Germline CDR1 is SQVTM and CDR2 is ANQGSEA. CDR3 length: 13 amino acids. Between the trimmed V and J ends, which lost 4 bases and 6 bases, there was a span of 10 bases.

V and J are TRBV18 and TRBJ2-6; no reliable D call. The CDR3 sequence is 18 residues long. Between the trimmed V and J ends, which lost 4 bases and 0 bases, there was a span of 16 bases. Germline V gene lookup returns CDR1 KGHSH and CDR2 LQKENI. For the CDR3, the DNA is TGTGCCAGCTCACTTCAACCTGGACGGTACTCTGGGGCCAACGTCCTGACTTTC. Its protein product is CASSLQPGRYSGANVLTF.

This clonotype was seen many times. The chain combines TRBV5-6 with TRBJ1-1, with D hard to call. This CDR3 has 13 amino acids. Germline-derived CDR1 and CDR2 are SGHDT and YYEEEE. Trimming cost V 0 bases and J 1 base, with 4 bases left between them. The CDR3 coding sequence is TGTGCCAGCAGCTTGGCGGGGAACACTGAAGCTTTCTTT. It specifies CASSLAGNTEAFF.

This clonotype came up a few times. The chain's CDR3 is CSANKGLAGIQETQYF. CDR3 sequence (DNA): TGCAGTGCTAACAAAGGACTAGCGGGTATACAAGAGACCCAGTACTTC. V usage is TRBV20-1 and J usage is TRBJ2-5; 11 bases map to TRBD2. Germline V gene sequence: CDR1 DFQATT, CDR2 SNEGSKA (reference sequence). J was trimmed by 2 bases and V by 4 bases; bases with no gene match: 9. The CDR3 totals 16 residues.

This clonotype was recorded once. The V and J genes are TRBV12-3 or TRBV12-4 and TRBJ1-3; the D gene is possibly TRBD1 (6 bases). CDR3 length equals 15 residues. With 3 bases removed from V and 6 bases from J, the gap between germline ends came to 15 bases. CDR3 residues: CASSFTGSTENTIYF. CDR3 DNA sequence: TGTGCCAGCAGTTTTACAGGGTCCACTGAAAACACCATATATTTT.

The chain is built from TRBV27 and TRBJ2-7, with a weak D call TRBD2 (6 bases). The CDR3 totals 16 residues. V shed 1 base and J shed 0 bases, with 13 bases lying between them. The V gene's germline CDR1 is MNHEY and CDR2 SMNVEV (reference sequence). CDR3 sequence: CASSLYGGMSSYEQYF. The CDR3 DNA reads TGTGCCAGCAGTTTATATGGCGGGATGAGCTCCTACGAGCAGTACTTC.

The chain uses TRBV5-6 and TRBJ2-3; tentative D call: TRBD1 (5 bases). This CDR3 is 14 amino acids long. The germline V gene encodes CDR1 SGHDT and CDR2 YYEEEE. Trimming took 4 bases from V and 4 from J, leaving 13 bases between them. The chain's CDR3 is CASSPRQTADTQYF. CDR3 DNA: TGTGCCAGCAGCCCACGACAGACGGCAGATACGCAGTATTTT.

The CDR3 sequence: CASSSKPANTEAFF. The DNA for the CDR3 is TGTGCCAGCAGCTCGAAGCCCGCAAACACTGAAGCTTTCTTT. The chain combines TRBV5-6 with TRBJ1-1; D is unresolved. Germline V CDR1 and CDR2: SGHDT, YYEEEE. Trimming took off 3 bases at V and 2 bases at J, with 11 bases between the two ends. The CDR3 runs to 14 residues.

The rearrangement uses TRBV7-9 and TRBJ2-5; 9 bases agree with TRBD2. Germline CDR1 SEHNR, CDR2 FQNEAQ (reference sequence). This CDR3 is built from 15 residues. J gave up 5 bases and V 2 bases, and 6 bases lay outside the gene matches. CDR3 bases: TGTGCCAGCAGCTTACTAGCGGGGCGGGATGAGACCCAGTACTTC. This encodes CASSLLAGRDETQYF.

The rearrangement joins TRBV20-1 to TRBJ2-5; perhaps TRBD1 as D (6 bases). The ends were cut back, 5 bases at V and 10 bases at J, with 8 bases in the middle. The germline CDR1 and CDR2 sequences are DFQATT and SNEGSKA (reference sequence). The CDR3 length is 9 residues. The CDR3 nucleotides read TGCAGTGCTCAGGGGAACCAGTACTTC. Translating it yields CSAQGNQYF.

This clonotype showed up just a few times. The gene calls are TRBV12-3 or TRBV12-4 and TRBJ2-3; weak D call: TRBD1 (5 bases). Trimming left V 3 bases short and J 4 bases short, with 14 bases between. The CDR3 sequence is 15 residues long. The CDR3 here is CASSFPGPASDTQYF. In DNA form, the CDR3 reads TGTGCCAGCAGTTTCCCAGGGCCAGCGTCAGATACGCAGTATTTT.

This clonotype was seen only a few times. This chain uses TRBV10-3 with TRBJ2-1; D uncertain. V gave up 2 bases and J gave up 4 bases, with 6 bases separating them. CDR1 is ENHRY and CDR2 is SYGVKD in the germline V gene. This CDR3 is 13 amino acids long. This chain's CDR3 is CAISETAYNEQFF. The CDR3 coding sequence is TGTGCCATCAGTGAGACAGCGTACAATGAGCAGTTCTTC.

The rearrangement links TRBV7-6 to TRBJ1-4, with 7 positions matching TRBD1. Trimming cost V 6 bases and J 8 bases; bases outside gene matches: 6. This CDR3 is 13 amino acids long. Germline assignment: CDR1 SGHVS and CDR2 FNYEAQ. The CDR3 DNA is TGTGCCAGCAGACCGACAGGGAAAGAAAAACTGTTTTTT. This codes for CASRPTGKEKLFF.

Concerning this clonotype itself: The junction and the germline gene differ at one end; a read error may be behind it. The chain has TRBV7-7 and TRBJ2-5; D gene ambiguous. This CDR3 contains 13 residues. Germline V gives CDR1 SSHAT, CDR2 FNYEAQ (reference sequence). The CDR3 is CASSLVGEGTQYF. CDR3 coding DNA: TGTGCTAGCAGCTTAGTGGGCGAAGGGACCCAGTACTTC.

The sample holds many counts of this clonotype. One end of the junction is discordant with germline, which a read error may explain. The V gene is TRBV20-1, the J gene TRBJ2-2; D gene unclear. There are 14 residues in the CDR3. CDR1 is DFQATT, CDR2 SNEGSKA, per germline (reference sequence). Written as DNA, the CDR3 is TGCAGTGCTCGAGATCTACAGAACACCGGGGAGCTGTTTTTT. Its translation: CSARDLQNTGELFF.

This chain connects TRBV25-1 to TRBJ2-5, with D hard to call. The V end was cut by 9 bases, the J end by 1 base, with 15 bases between. CDR3 length: 14 residues. CDR1 is MGHDK, CDR2 SYGVNS, per germline. The CDR3 DNA reads TGTGCCAGTGATGCGGACCCTGCCCAAGAGACCCAGTACTTC. Amino acid sequence: CASDADPAQETQYF.

The chain carries TRBV29-1 and TRBJ1-1, with 7 positions matching TRBD1. Germline V gives CDR1 SQVTM, CDR2 ANQGSEA. Trimming removed 4 bases from V and 0 bases from J; junction bases left unmatched: 2. The CDR3 is 13 residues long. DNA of the CDR3: TGCAGCGTTGGCGGGACAGTGAACACTGAAGCTTTCTTT. Amino acids: CSVGGTVNTEAFF.

This clonotype was picked up one time. CDR3: CASSQDRGIVYNEQFF. CDR3 coding DNA: TGCGCCAGCAGCCAAGACCGCGGGATAGTCTACAATGAGCAGTTCTTC. The V and J genes are TRBV4-1 and TRBJ2-1; D may be TRBD2 (6 bases). The CDR3 contains 16 residues. Trimming removed 0 bases at V and 3 bases at J, with 12 bases between. Germline-derived CDR1 and CDR2 are MGHRA and YSYEKL.

The J gene is TRBJ2-2, the V gene TRBV29-1; the match to TRBD2 covers 7 bases. CDR1 SQVTM and CDR2 ANQGSEA come from the germline V gene. The CDR3 runs to 13 residues. V shed 6 bases and J 6 bases; nucleotides not matched to a gene: 7. Written as DNA, the CDR3 is TGCAGCGTCGGGGGGACGGTCGCCGGGGAGCTGTTTTTT. As protein: CSVGGTVAGELFF.

J is TRBJ1-1 and V is TRBV6-1; D not certain. Germline lookup yields CDR1 MNHNS and CDR2 SASEGT. CDR3 size: 12 residues. The V end lost 2 bases, the J end lost 5 bases, and 6 bases lay between the germline ends. Here the CDR3 reads CASSETWTEAFF. CDR3 bases: TGTGCCAGCAGTGAAACCTGGACTGAAGCTTTCTTT.

This clonotype came up a few times. The V and J genes are TRBV29-1 and TRBJ2-3, with 9 bases that match TRBD2. CDR1 and CDR2 (germline): SQVTM, ANQGSEA. The CDR3 is 13 residues long. Unmatched junction bases numbered 3, after V lost 7 bases and J lost 1 base. The CDR3 coding sequence is TGCAGCGATAGCGGGGGCCGCACAGATACGCAGTATTTT. Its translation is CSDSGGRTDTQYF.

The chain's CDR3 is CASSFRVGGALETQYF. The CDR3 DNA reads TGTGCCAGCAGCTTCCGTGTTGGGGGGGCCTTGGAGACCCAGTACTTC. The chain carries TRBV11-2 and TRBJ2-5, with D maybe TRBD2 (7 bases). The CDR3 length is 16 residues. Germline CDR1 SGHAT, CDR2 FQNNGV. The V gene lost 3 bases and the J gene lost 5 bases, with 19 bases spanning the gap.

This clonotype was seen a handful of times. The V call is TRBV15, the J call TRBJ2-1; 9 positions match TRBD1. V trimming: 8 bases; J trimming: 3 bases; junction bases outside the gene matches: 8. The CDR3 loop spans 15 amino acids. Germline-derived CDR1 and CDR2 are LNHNV and YYDKDF (reference sequence). CDR3 loop: CATPRGDRDYNEQFF. CDR3 DNA sequence: TGTGCCACCCCAAGGGGGGACAGGGACTACAATGAGCAGTTCTTC.

V usage is TRBV4-3 and J usage is TRBJ1-4; 7 bases are a match to TRBD1. The CDR3 contains 20 residues. The trim removed 0 bases at V and 7 bases at J, leaving 20 bases unmatched. Germline V CDR1 and CDR2: LGHNA, YSLEER. CDR3 protein: CASSQDPPRSRTGDREKLFF. DNA for the CDR3: TGCGCCAGCAGCCAAGACCCCCCCCGGTCAAGAACAGGGGATCGTGAAAAACTGTTTTTT.

The J gene is TRBJ1-5, the V gene TRBV27; weak D call: TRBD1 (5 bases). The CDR3 extends over 14 amino acids. The germline V gene encodes CDR1 MNHEY and CDR2 SMNVEV (reference sequence). V was trimmed by 5 bases and J by 3 bases, leaving 11 bases between them. CDR3 loop: CASSPGRFNQPQHF. CDR3 DNA: TGTGCCAGCAGTCCGGGACGGTTCAATCAGCCCCAGCATTTT.

This clonotype has a handful of counts. V usage is TRBV7-2 and J usage is TRBJ1-2; D not resolved. The V end was cut by 4 bases, the J end by 0 bases, with 6 bases between. Per germline, CDR1 SGHTA and CDR2 FQGNSA. The CDR3 has 13 residues. CDR3 sequence reads: CASSSQTNYGYTF. Here the CDR3 DNA reads TGTGCCAGCAGCTCCCAGACTAACTATGGCTACACCTTC.

On this clonotype itself: At one of its ends the junction is not consistent with the germline gene, which may arise from a read error. The J gene is TRBJ2-6, the V gene TRBV5-1; D remains ambiguous. In germline, CDR1 is SGHRS, CDR2 YFSETQ. The CDR3 covers 13 residues. The CDR3 sequence is CASSEHGDNVLTF. The CDR3 nucleotides read TGCGCCAGCTCAGAGCATGGGGACAACGTCCTGACTTTC.